The source of this T cell receptor beta chain is a study of T cell responses to AZD1222 COVID-19 vaccine. Study overall: Pooled together were second doses at about 4 or about 12 weeks. Study-level points and caveats: A reported finding is that nearly half of spike-specific TCRs target unmutated variant regions. Spike-specific TCR breadth and depth grew following two AZD1222 doses.

As to this clone: Its cognate antigen is unknown.

The method was immunoSEQ multiplex PCR; TCRdb's version includes in-frame clones alone and lacks a portion of them. The sample lists 90,000 to 110,000 clones; roughly 88% were seen once. The germline V and J ends were trimmed by 6 bases and 0 bases, with 8 bases remaining between them. The CDR3 is 14 amino acids. From germline, CDR1 is LNHDA and CDR2 SQIVND (reference sequence). This receptor was taken from an adult in good health. The chain links TRBV19 to TRBJ2-2, with no clear D. Sequenced material: peripheral blood, taken on day 0 of AZD1222 vaccination. The CDR3 sequence: CASRIPANTGELFF. The DNA of the CDR3 is TGTGCCAGTAGGATACCAGCGAACACCGGGGAGCTGTTTTTT.